This T cell receptor (beta chain) is from a study of PD-1 blockade in classical Hodgkin lymphoma. Looking at the study overall: The patients were dosed with nivolumab 3 mg/kg, infused intravenously every 2 weeks. Notes on the study in general: Baseline diversity in complete responders resembled that of newly diagnosed patients. CD4+ TCR diversity, unlike CD8+, rose significantly by C4D1. Relapsed/refractory patients reportedly had lower baseline diversity than newly diagnosed patients.

V lost 6 bases to trimming and J lost 11 bases; unmatched junction nucleotides: 9. Germline CDR1 reads MDHEN; CDR2 reads SYDVKM. The CDR3 runs to 12 residues. Every one of the patients relapsed after autologous stem cell transplantation (brentuximab vedotin exposure was variable). Measured with immunoSEQ multiplex PCR; TCRdb has only the in-frame clones, and not every one. The table shows 60,000 to 75,000 clones, with about 92% occurring only once. This clone has a handful of counts. Its antigen is as yet unknown. The genes are TRBV28 and TRBJ1-1; 7 nucleotides align to TRBD1. This TCR came from a human donor with classical Hodgkin lymphoma. Material: peripheral blood mononuclear cells (PBMCs), obtained at baseline. CDR3 sequence: CASRSDRARAFF. CDR3 in DNA: TGTGCCAGCAGATCTGACAGGGCGAGGGCTTTCTTT.